These 17 T cell receptor beta chains came from one sample sequenced in a study of identical twins. A single record per CDR3 protein comes from TCRdb applying MiXCR to the 5' RACE reads. The sample includes roughly 220,000 distinct CDR3 sequences, over 5.5% of them seen just once. These data were also filed under a second study, of T cells expressing NK-cell markers.

Sequencing was performed on CD8+ T cells sorted from blood. The origin of the receptors is a woman younger than 30 in good health.

This chain links TRBV27 with TRBJ2-7, with a possible D match to TRBD1 (5 bases). From germline, CDR1 is MNHEY and CDR2 SMNVEV (reference sequence). The CDR3 extends over 14 amino acids. V lost 3 bases to trimming and J lost 4 bases, with 13 bases between them. The CDR3 reads CASSFQGSLYEQYF. In DNA form, the CDR3 reads TGTGCCAGCAGTTTTCAGGGTTCATTGTACGAGCAGTACTTC.

The CDR3 DNA follows: TGCGCCAGCACTCCGCTGGGACGGAAAGAGACCCAGTACTTC. Translating it yields CASTPLGRKETQYF. V gene TRBV4-3 combines with J gene TRBJ2-5; D is tentatively TRBD1 or TRBD2 (5 bases each). CDR1 is LGHNA and CDR2 is YSLEER in the germline V gene. This CDR3 is built from 14 residues. Trimming took off 7 bases at V and 3 bases at J, with 15 bases between the two ends.

This clonotype was observed a few times. The gene calls are TRBV7-8 and TRBJ2-7; D gene uncertain. The CDR3 is 15 amino acids. Germline V gives CDR1 SGHVS, CDR2 FQNEAQ. Trimming shortened V by 5 bases and J by 6 bases, and 20 bases separated the two germline ends. The CDR3 is CASSRTGLLSGEQYF. DNA of the CDR3: TGTGCCAGCAGCCGAACGGGCCTACTAAGTGGCGAGCAGTACTTC.

The chain carries TRBV7-9 and TRBJ2-7; a weak D match, TRBD2 (5 bases). Germline-derived CDR1 and CDR2 are SEHNR and FQNEAQ (reference sequence). CDR3 size: 13 residues. V lost 8 bases, J lost 0 bases, and 11 bases lay in between. The CDR3 sequence is CASGSGASYEQYF. CDR3 bases: TGTGCCAGCGGCAGCGGAGCCTCCTACGAGCAGTACTTC.

Written as DNA, the CDR3 is TGTGCCAGCGACAGTTCGGGCACCGGGGAGCTGTTTTTT. Its translation is CASDSSGTGELFF. This chain uses TRBV7-9 with TRBJ2-2; D is perhaps TRBD1 (5 bases). Trimming took off 8 bases at V and 4 bases at J, with 11 bases between the two ends. The CDR3 is 13 residues long. CDR1 and CDR2 from the germline V gene are SEHNR and FQNEAQ (reference sequence).

The CDR3 bases are TGTGCCATCAGTGGGACTAGCGGGAGCCCCGGCACCGGGGAGCTGTTTTTT. Translation gives CAISGTSGSPGTGELFF. V gene TRBV10-3 combines with J gene TRBJ2-2; 13 bases agree with TRBD2. Germline V gives CDR1 ENHRY, CDR2 SYGVKD. The CDR3 contains 17 residues. The trim removed 4 bases at V and 4 bases at J, leaving 6 bases unmatched.

This clonotype was counted at least ten times. This chain joins TRBV7-7 and TRBJ2-2; D remains ambiguous. The CDR3 contains 15 residues. The V gene lost 3 bases and the J gene lost 4 bases, with 12 bases spanning the gap. The germline CDR1 and CDR2 sequences are SSHAT and FNYEAQ (reference sequence). The CDR3 DNA is TGTGCCAGCAGCTTGGGGTATCTGTCCACCGGGGAGCTGTTTTTT. Translated: CASSLGYLSTGELFF.

This clonotype has just a few counts. The chain uses TRBV12-5 and TRBJ1-4; TRBD1 matches 9 bases. Looked up from germline, CDR1 is LGHNT and CDR2 is FRNRAP. With V trimmed by 5 bases and J by 6 bases, 4 bases remained unmatched. The CDR3 spans 14 residues. CDR3 residues: CASGPTGGDEKLFF. CDR3 coding DNA: TGTGCTAGTGGTCCGACAGGGGGAGATGAAAAACTGTTTTTT.

This clonotype has more than one count but fewer than ten. The CDR3 nucleotides are TGCGCCAGCAGTGAGCCTAGACAGGGGGCTGAAGCTTTCTTT. This codes for CASSEPRQGAEAFF. V and J are TRBV10-2 and TRBJ1-1, with TRBD1 identical over 9 bases. V gave up 2 bases and J gave up 6 bases; unmatched junction bases: 4. This CDR3 comprises 14 residues. Germline CDR1 is WSHSY and CDR2 is SAAADI.

The sample holds many counts of this clonotype. The gene calls are TRBV6-1 and TRBJ1-2; 9 nucleotides match TRBD1. J gave up 4 bases and V 4 bases, and 10 bases lay outside the gene matches. Germline CDR1 is MNHNS and CDR2 is SASEGT. The CDR3 totals 16 residues. The CDR3 loop is CASSGRTGESPYGYTF. The CDR3 nucleotides are TGTGCCAGCAGTGGAAGGACAGGGGAATCCCCCTATGGCTACACCTTC.

This clonotype came up a few times. This chain connects TRBV20-1 to TRBJ2-3; a possible D gene is TRBD1 (6 bases). Trimming took 0 bases from V and 0 from J, leaving 10 bases between them. The CDR3 runs 15 residues. From germline, CDR1 is DFQATT and CDR2 SNEGSKA (reference sequence). This CDR3 reads CSARDRDTSTDTQYF. The CDR3 region has the DNA TGCAGTGCTAGAGATCGGGACACCAGCACAGATACGCAGTATTTT.

The chain couples TRBV9 to TRBJ1-2; D ambiguous. Trimming removed 0 bases from V and 7 bases from J, with 16 bases in between. CDR1 is SGDLS and CDR2 is YYNGEE in the germline V gene. The CDR3 covers 15 residues. The DNA for the CDR3 is TGTGCCAGCAGCGTAGCTCTTAAAGTGGATTTTGGCTACACCTTC. It encodes CASSVALKVDFGYTF. The whole variable domain, filled in from reference TRBV9 and TRBJ1-2, reads DSGVTQTPKHLITATGQRVTLRCSPRSGDLSVYWYQQSLDQGLQFLIQYYNGEERAKGNILERFSAQQFPDLHSELNLSSLELGDSALYFCASSVALKVDFGYTFGSGTRLTVV.

This clonotype has a count of ten or more. The V call is TRBV7-9, the J call TRBJ2-3, with 9 bases identical to TRBD2. CDR1 is SEHNR, CDR2 FQNEAQ, per germline (reference sequence). The CDR3 is 15 residues long. The V and J ends lost 6 bases and 1 base, in that order; junction bases with no gene match: 5. The CDR3, as DNA: TGTGCCAGCAGGTCATCTAGCGGGGGCACAGATACGCAGTATTTT. This codes for CASRSSSGGTDTQYF.

The chain has TRBV7-9 and TRBJ1-1; D gene unclear. Germline V gene lookup returns CDR1 SEHNR and CDR2 FQNEAQ (reference sequence). This CDR3 contains 12 residues. Trimming stripped 5 bases from V and 4 bases from J, with 8 bases between. CDR3 region: CASSPSATEAFF. CDR3 in DNA: TGTGCCAGCAGCCCCTCGGCCACTGAAGCTTTCTTT.

This clonotype has a handful of counts. The J gene is TRBJ2-3, the V gene TRBV6-2 or TRBV6-3; perhaps TRBD2 as D (6 bases). CDR1 and CDR2 (germline): MNHEY, SVGEGT. The CDR3 length is 13 residues. V dropped 6 bases and J dropped 9 bases, with 16 bases sitting between them. CDR3 amino acids: CASRSGPRGTQYF. The CDR3, as DNA: TGTGCCAGCAGAAGTGGACCCCGGGGGACGCAGTATTTT.

This clonotype was detected only a few times. The chain has TRBV6-5 and TRBJ2-5, with no clear D. V dropped 2 bases and J dropped 7 bases, with 8 bases sitting between them. This CDR3 is built from 12 residues. Germline V gene sequence: CDR1 MNHEY, CDR2 SVGAGI. The DNA of the CDR3 is TGTGCCAGCAGTTACGGTCCAGGGACCCAGTACTTC. Translated, it gives CASSYGPGTQYF.

Details on this clonotype: The junction departs from germline at one end; a sequencing error may be responsible. V gene TRBV3-1 combines with J gene TRBJ2-5; 8 bases agree with TRBD2. CDR1 is LGHDT, CDR2 YNNKEL, per germline (reference sequence). This CDR3 has 17 residues. The CDR3 region has the DNA TGTGCCACCAGCCAGGAAAATAGCGGGAAGTACCAAGAGACCCAGTACTTC. Protein product: CATSQENSGKYQETQYF.